The entry that follows covers one T cell receptor (beta chain) sequence. Antigen unknown. The data originate from a study of shared clonotypes between healthy human individuals. The assay used deep level. For unsorted PBMC, 250 to 350 ng DNA per replicate equaled around 27,000 T cell genomes. The assay was immunoSEQ multiplex PCR, and TCRdb's table has in-frame clones only and misses some. Found here are approximately 470,000 clones, more than 75% of them singletons; the top ten hold more than 10%. Overall study findings and caveats: The donor pool, a small one, limited the genetic and exposure-history diversity represented. In this cohort, only blood was sampled, and tissue repertoires likely differ.

The CDR3 loop spans 13 amino acids. V lost 5 bases, J lost 3 bases, and 3 bases stayed unmatched. Germline CDR1 SGHTA, CDR2 FQGTGA. The chain carries TRBV7-3 and TRBJ2-5; 7 nucleotides match TRBD1. The TCR originated in a woman aged 40 to 49 in good health. Some clones in this sample may be carry-over from other donors' samples. Sequenced sample: PBMCs. The CDR3 coding sequence is TGTGCCAGCAGCCTGGGGACAGAAGAGACCCAGTACTTC. Protein: CASSLGTEETQYF.